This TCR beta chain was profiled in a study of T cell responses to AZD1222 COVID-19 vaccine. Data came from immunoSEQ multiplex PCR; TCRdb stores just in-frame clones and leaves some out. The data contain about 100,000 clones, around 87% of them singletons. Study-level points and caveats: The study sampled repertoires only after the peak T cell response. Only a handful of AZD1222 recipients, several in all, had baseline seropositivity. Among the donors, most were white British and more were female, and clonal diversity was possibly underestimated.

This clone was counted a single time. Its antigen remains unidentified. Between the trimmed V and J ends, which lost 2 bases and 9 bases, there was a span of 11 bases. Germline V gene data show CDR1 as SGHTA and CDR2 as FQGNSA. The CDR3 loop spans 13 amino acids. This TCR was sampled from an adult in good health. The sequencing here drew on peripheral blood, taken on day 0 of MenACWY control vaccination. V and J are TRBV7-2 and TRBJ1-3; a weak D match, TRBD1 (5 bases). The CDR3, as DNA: TGTGCCAGCAGCTTATCGGGGGAGTTCACCATATATTTT. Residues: CASSLSGEFTIYF.